Shown below are 6 T cell receptor beta chains from a single sample sequenced in a study of T cells in Graves' hyperthyroidism and ophthalmopathy. Amplification yielded TCR beta CDR3 regions, with RNA transcripts as the source. During a first-round RT-PCR of the TCR CDR3, the HTBI primer set was used. One entry per CDR3 protein, called by TCRdb with MiXCR from the multiplex PCR reads. The sample yields around 600,000 distinct CDR3 sequences, about a sixth seen once. The sequencing input was blood. The receptors stem from a woman aged 30 to 39 with Graves' hyperthyroidism.

This clonotype was observed many times. The gene calls are TRBV2 and TRBJ2-1, with 8 bases aligning to TRBD2. Germline V gene lookup returns CDR1 SNHLY and CDR2 FYNNEI. V shed 7 bases and J 3 bases; nucleotides not matched to a gene: 5. The CDR3 loop spans 14 amino acids. The CDR3 region has the DNA TGTGCCAGCACCAAGCGGGAGTTCTACAATGAGCAGTTCTTC. Protein product: CASTKREFYNEQFF.

This clonotype was detected only a few times. The chain has TRBV19 and TRBJ1-1, with a weak D call TRBD1 (6 bases). Germline CDR1 reads LNHDA; CDR2 reads SQIVND (reference sequence). The ends were cut back, 7 bases at V and 2 bases at J, with 17 bases in the middle. CDR3 length equals 15 residues. CDR3 amino acids: CASTNYGGPNTEAFF. The CDR3 DNA reads as TGTGCCAGTACCAACTACGGGGGCCCTAACACTGAAGCTTTCTTT.

This clonotype was seen repeatedly, ten times or more. The chain recombines TRBV24-1 with TRBJ2-1, with D perhaps given as TRBD1 or TRBD2 (5 bases each). In germline, CDR1 is KGHDR, CDR2 SFDVKD. This CDR3 has 17 residues. The germline V and J ends were trimmed by 2 bases and 2 bases, with 15 bases remaining between them. The CDR3 region has the DNA TGTGCCACCAGTGATTCCGTTGGGGGAGTTGCCTACAATGAGCAGTTCTTC. It codes for CATSDSVGGVAYNEQFF.

There are many counts of this clonotype. The rearrangement links TRBV11-3 to TRBJ1-1; D remains ambiguous. The germline CDR1 and CDR2 sequences are SGHNT and YENEEA. The V end was cut by 3 bases, the J end by 1 base, with 18 bases between. This CDR3 region has 17 residues. CDR3 sequence: CASSLNIPGRPNTEAFF. CDR3 bases: TGTGCCAGCAGCTTGAACATCCCCGGGCGCCCGAACACTGAAGCTTTCTTT.

J is TRBJ1-1 and V is TRBV20-1; TRBD1 agrees at 7 bases. Germline V gives CDR1 DFQATT, CDR2 SNEGSKA (reference sequence). This CDR3 is 15 amino acids long. V lost 0 bases, J lost 3 bases, and 7 bases stayed unmatched. CDR3 amino acids: CSARDQGRGDTEAFF. CDR3 coding DNA: TGCAGTGCTAGAGATCAGGGCAGGGGGGACACTGAAGCTTTCTTT.

This clonotype was seen a few times. A much larger clone lies one base from this, so it may be a read error. The chain joins TRBV7-3 to TRBJ2-3, with 13 bases identical to TRBD2. Germline V CDR1 and CDR2: SGHTA, FQGTGA. This CDR3 spans 15 amino acids. The CDR3 bases are TGTGCCGGCAGCGGGGGACTAGCGGGATCGGATACGCAGTATTTT. Translation gives CAGSGGLAGSDTQYF.